This T cell receptor beta chain originates from a study of blood T cell repertoires in COVID-19. Overall study context: Sources were T cells, B-cell-depleted T cells, or PBMCs; the material itself was cDNA or gDNA.

Cohorts were determined from participant-reported clinical history. Original processing methods: Reference gene primer amplification yielded estimated nucleated cell counts. TCRdb's table, derived via immunoSEQ multiplex PCR, lists solely in-frame clones and lacks some. The V and J calls and clone size are taken from that table; D and trimming were inferred from the DNA. Altogether about 220,000 clones are present, roughly nine tenths being singletons, with the ten largest covering about 3%. The source of this sequence is a woman younger than 35 in a cohort exposed to, infected with or recovered from COVID-19 (not recorded which). The sequencing input was PBMCs or T cells enriched from blood (not recorded which).

CDR3 DNA: TGTGCCAGCAGCTGGGACAGGGGCGACACCGGGGAGCTGTTTTTT. Translation: CASSWDRGDTGELFF. V and J are TRBV6-5 and TRBJ2-2; TRBD1 aligns across 10 bases. Germline loops: CDR1 MNHEY, CDR2 SVGAGI. This CDR3 has 15 residues. V shed 6 bases and J 3 bases; nucleotides not matched to a gene: 4.